Shown below are 28 T cell receptor beta chains from a single sample sequenced in a study of blood T cell repertoires in COVID-19. TCRdb keeps only in-frame clones here, not all; method: immunoSEQ multiplex PCR. Of 380,000 or so clones in the sample, about 89% were seen once. Input material: peripheral blood. These receptors all come from a man in his forties with acute or convalescent COVID-19.

The chain employs TRBV9 and TRBJ1-5; tentatively, D is TRBD1 (5 bases). Trimming pared 5 bases from V and 0 bases from J, leaving 18 bases between. Germline CDR1 SGDLS, CDR2 YYNGEE. The CDR3 covers 17 residues. CDR3 nucleotides: TGTGCCAGCAGACCTGTCGGGAGGGGCGATAGCAATCAGCCCCAGCATTTT. Its protein product is CASRPVGRGDSNQPQHF.

The chain uses TRBV5-1 and TRBJ2-3; 9 nucleotides agree with TRBD2. The CDR3 length is 14 residues. The V and J ends lost 4 bases and 13 bases, in that order; junction bases with no gene match: 13. The V gene's germline CDR1 is SGHRS and CDR2 YFSETQ. As DNA, the CDR3 is TGCGCCAGCAGCCCCGGAGCGGCGGGAGGGCGGAAGTATTTT. It encodes CASSPGAAGGRKYF.

The V call is TRBV5-6, the J call TRBJ1-1, with a tentative D call TRBD1 (5 bases). The V end was cut by 4 bases, the J end by 3 bases, with 19 bases between. This CDR3 region has 16 residues. Germline CDR1 is SGHDT and CDR2 is YYEEEE. The CDR3 DNA reads as TGTGCCAGCAGCCTCGGGGGGGTTCGAAGGGACACTGAAGCTTTCTTT. This translates into CASSLGGVRRDTEAFF.

This rearrangement joins TRBV12-3 or TRBV12-4 to TRBJ1-1, with TRBD1 matching over 10 bases. The CDR3 covers 12 residues. J lost 5 bases, V lost 10 bases, and 4 bases had no gene match. Here the CDR3 reads CAIRDRGTEAFF. As DNA, the CDR3 is TGTGCCATCCGGGACAGGGGAACTGAAGCTTTCTTT.

V usage is TRBV7-9 and J usage is TRBJ1-4, with D possibly matching TRBD1 (6 bases). The germline V gene has CDR1 SEHNR and CDR2 FQNEAQ (reference sequence). CDR3 length: 17 amino acids. V lost 5 bases and J lost 0, with 16 bases in between. The chain's CDR3 is CASSPGTYVATNEKLFF. In DNA, the CDR3 is TGTGCCAGCAGCCCCGGGACATATGTTGCAACTAATGAAAAACTGTTTTTT.

This chain connects TRBV10-3 to TRBJ1-5, with D unresolved. The V end lost 4 bases, the J end lost 3 bases, and 10 bases lay between the germline ends. The length of the CDR3 is 14 residues. From germline, CDR1 is ENHRY and CDR2 SYGVKD. The CDR3 DNA sequence: TGTGCCATCAGTGGAGGCAGCGTCAATCAGCCCCAGCATTTT. It yields the protein CAISGGSVNQPQHF.

This chain connects TRBV28 to TRBJ2-1; perhaps TRBD1 as D (5 bases). Germline CDR1 reads MDHEN; CDR2 reads SYDVKM. CDR3 length: 12 residues. The V end was cut by 3 bases, the J end by 13 bases, with 13 bases between. CDR3 residues: CASSFGAGAQFF. The CDR3, as DNA: TGTGCCAGCAGTTTTGGGGCCGGCGCACAGTTCTTC.

V gene TRBV9 combines with J gene TRBJ2-3; possibly TRBD1 for D (5 bases). Trimming stripped 0 bases from V and 2 bases from J, with 13 bases between. Germline CDR1 SGDLS, CDR2 YYNGEE. CDR3 length: 16 amino acids. CDR3 sequence reads: CASSVEGKLNTDTQYF. Here the CDR3 DNA reads TGTGCCAGCAGCGTAGAGGGGAAACTAAACACAGATACGCAGTATTTT.

The chain recombines TRBV28 with TRBJ1-1; perhaps TRBD1 as D (5 bases). The CDR3 spans 17 residues. V lost 3 bases, J lost 1 base, and 18 bases lay in between. The germline V gene has CDR1 MDHEN and CDR2 SYDVKM. The CDR3, as DNA: TGTGCCAGCAGTTTCCGATCCCCCGGGCAGGGGAACACTGAAGCTTTCTTT. This codes for CASSFRSPGQGNTEAFF.

The chain joins TRBV2 to TRBJ1-5; no clear D gene. CDR3 length: 18 residues. The germline V gene encodes CDR1 SNHLY and CDR2 FYNNEI. The V end lost 2 bases, the J end lost 2 bases, and 19 bases lay between the germline ends. The CDR3 here is CASSERSGGRRGNQPQHF. In nucleotides, the CDR3 is TGTGCCAGCAGTGAAAGGTCAGGTGGGAGGAGAGGCAATCAGCCCCAGCATTTT.

The V gene is TRBV2, the J gene TRBJ2-7, with TRBD2 identical over 9 bases. The CDR3 is 15 amino acids. V lost 6 bases to trimming and J lost 0 bases; unmatched junction nucleotides: 6. Germline V gives CDR1 SNHLY, CDR2 FYNNEI. CDR3 amino acids: CASRSSGIRSYEQYF. CDR3 nucleotide sequence: TGTGCCAGCAGATCTAGCGGGATCCGCTCCTACGAGCAGTACTTC.

This clone showed up just once. Other DNA sequences within the sample encode an identical CDR3. The chain has TRBV5-1 and TRBJ2-2, with 8 nucleotides matching TRBD1. V trimming: 2 bases; J trimming: 2 bases; junction bases outside the gene matches: 2. The CDR3 extends over 15 amino acids. Germline values: CDR1 SGHRS, CDR2 YFSETQ. For the CDR3, the DNA is TGCGCCAGCAGCTTTACAGGGGGTAACACCGGGGAGCTGTTTTTT. Protein: CASSFTGGNTGELFF.

The rearrangement joins TRBV6-4 to TRBJ2-7, with TRBD1 identical over 7 bases. Germline values: CDR1 MRHNA, CDR2 SNTAGT. The CDR3 spans 14 residues. Trimming cost V 5 bases and J 2 bases; bases outside gene matches: 6. In nucleotides, the CDR3 is TGTGCCAGCAGTACCCGTGGACAGGCCTACGAGCAGTACTTC. Protein: CASSTRGQAYEQYF.

A remark on this clone: The same CDR3 is also encoded by other DNA sequences in this sample. The V gene is TRBV18, the J gene TRBJ1-2; D is perhaps TRBD1 (5 bases). The CDR3 spans 13 residues. Germline V gene sequence: CDR1 KGHSH, CDR2 LQKENI. Trimming cost V 3 bases and J 1 base, with 6 bases left between them. The CDR3 sequence is CASSPDSNYGYTF. The CDR3 nucleotides are TGTGCCAGCTCACCTGACAGTAACTATGGCTACACCTTC.

The table lists this clone with a count of one. The chain employs TRBV7-9 and TRBJ2-5; tentatively, D is TRBD2 (6 bases). Germline V lookup: CDR1 SEHNR, CDR2 FQNEAQ (reference sequence). V lost 5 bases and J lost 2, with 18 bases in between. The CDR3 has 16 amino acids. CDR3 residues: CASSLAGRDRQETQYF. The DNA of the CDR3 is TGTGCCAGCAGCCTGGCGGGGCGGGATCGGCAAGAGACCCAGTACTTC.

This rearrangement joins TRBV11-2 to TRBJ1-5, with unresolved D. Germline V gives CDR1 SGHAT, CDR2 FQNNGV. Deletions cut 6 bases from V and 5 bases from J, with 17 bases between. This CDR3 is 15 amino acids long. DNA of the CDR3: TGTGCCAGCAGGTGGGCAGACTATATTTATCAGCCCCAGCATTTT. It codes for CASRWADYIYQPQHF. Drawing the rest from reference TRBV11-2 and TRBJ1-5, the complete variable domain is EAGVAQSPRYKIIEKRQSVAFWCNPISGHATLYWYQQILGQGPKLLIQFQNNGVVDDSQLPKDRFSAERLKGVDSTLKIQPAKLEDSAVYLCASRWADYIYQPQHFGDGTRLSIL.

The chain uses TRBV28 and TRBJ2-4; no reliable D call. The CDR3 runs to 13 residues. Looked up from germline, CDR1 is MDHEN and CDR2 is SYDVKM. Trimming pared 5 bases from V and 5 bases from J, leaving 10 bases between. CDR3 region: CASSEYPENIQYF. CDR3 bases: TGTGCCAGCAGTGAGTACCCCGAAAACATTCAGTACTTC.

V is TRBV11-2 and J is TRBJ2-5; 9 nucleotides align to TRBD2. This CDR3 has 16 residues. The trim removed 5 bases at V and 3 bases at J, leaving 10 bases unmatched. The V gene's germline CDR1 is SGHAT and CDR2 FQNNGV. The CDR3 here is CASSPNLAGVKETQYF. Written as DNA, the CDR3 is TGTGCCAGCAGCCCGAACTTAGCGGGAGTTAAAGAGACCCAGTACTTC.

In its sample, this clone was seen once. The chain uses TRBV20-1 and TRBJ1-4; TRBD1 is a possible D gene (6 bases). The germline V gene has CDR1 DFQATT and CDR2 SNEGSKA (reference sequence). This CDR3 comprises 11 residues. V lost 5 bases, J lost 14 bases, and 15 bases lay in between. CDR3 in amino acids: CSAWTDGGLFF. The CDR3 DNA sequence: TGCAGTGCTTGGACAGACGGCGGTCTGTTTTTT.

The V call is TRBV28, the J call TRBJ1-5; TRBD1 agrees at 7 bases. V gave up 6 bases and J gave up 2 bases; unmatched junction bases: 13. Germline-derived CDR1 and CDR2 are MDHEN and SYDVKM. The CDR3 sequence is 17 residues long. CDR3 amino acids: CASSEITGVLGNQPQHF. CDR3 nucleotides: TGTGCCAGCAGCGAGATTACAGGGGTGTTGGGCAATCAGCCCCAGCATTTT.

The CDR3 spells CASSGTSGSIEQYF. The CDR3 coding sequence is TGTGCCAGCAGCGGGACTAGCGGGAGTATCGAGCAGTACTTC. The gene calls are TRBV7-9 and TRBJ2-7, with 14 nucleotides matching TRBD2. V was pared by 5 bases and J by 6 bases, with 3 bases of the junction left unmatched. Germline assignment: CDR1 SEHNR and CDR2 FQNEAQ (reference sequence). The CDR3 is 14 amino acids.

V is TRBV12-3 or TRBV12-4 and J is TRBJ1-1; TRBD1 aligns across 7 bases. The CDR3 has 13 amino acids. V lost 5 bases and J lost 4; bases outside the gene matches: 4. CDR3: CASSLSGGTEAFF. The CDR3 bases are TGTGCCAGCAGTCTCTCAGGGGGCACTGAAGCTTTCTTT.

V usage is TRBV27 and J usage is TRBJ2-7, with TRBD2 matching over 11 bases. The V gene end was trimmed by 7 bases and the J gene end by 7 bases; junction bases not matched to a gene: 6. From germline, CDR1 is MNHEY and CDR2 SMNVEV (reference sequence). This CDR3 is 13 amino acids long. The CDR3 reads CASTGTSGIEQYF. CDR3 sequence (DNA): TGTGCCAGCACCGGGACTAGCGGCATTGAGCAGTACTTC.

V gene TRBV14 combines with J gene TRBJ2-3, with TRBD2 identical over 8 bases. Germline CDR1 SGHDN, CDR2 FVKESK. The CDR3 sequence is 17 residues long. J lost 2 bases, V lost 2 bases, and 9 bases had no gene match. The DNA for the CDR3 is TGTGCCAGCAGCCAAACCTCTAGCGGGTTCGCCACAGATACGCAGTATTTT. Translation: CASSQTSSGFATDTQYF.

The V call is TRBV2, the J call TRBJ2-6, with 8 bases that match TRBD1. From germline, CDR1 is SNHLY and CDR2 FYNNEI. After removal of 5 bases from V and 2 bases from J, the junction contained 8 bases not matched to a gene. The CDR3 length is 17 residues. Written as DNA, the CDR3 is TGTGCCAGCAGTCCCGGGACAGGATACCCTGGGGCCAACGTCCTGACTTTC. Protein sequence: CASSPGTGYPGANVLTF.

The chain employs TRBV4-1 and TRBJ2-3, with a possible D match to TRBD1 (6 bases). The CDR3 is 13 residues long. V lost 8 bases to trimming and J lost 5 bases, with 14 bases between them. Germline CDR1 and CDR2: MGHRA and YSYEKL. CDR3 residues: CASLGGHGDTQYF. In nucleotides, the CDR3 is TGCGCCAGCTTAGGGGGTCACGGAGATACGCAGTATTTT.

The gene calls are TRBV3-1 (or the pseudogene TRBV3-2) and TRBJ1-5; D perhaps matches TRBD1 (6 bases). Germline CDR1 is LGHDT and CDR2 is YNNKEL (reference sequence). CDR3 length: 16 amino acids. V was pared by 4 bases and J by 5 bases, with 18 bases between. The CDR3 nucleotides read TGTGCCAGCAGCCCCCGGTGGGGGCGAGGAGATCAGCCCCAGCATTTT. It specifies CASSPRWGRGDQPQHF.

Note on this clone: Just one base apart from a much larger clone, this may be a read error. The chain uses TRBV27 and TRBJ2-3; 10 bases fit TRBD2. Trimming took 5 bases from V and 2 from J; bases not matched to a gene: 1. The CDR3 runs 14 residues. Germline V CDR1 and CDR2: MNHEY, SMNVEV (reference sequence). The CDR3 spells CASSLAGATDTQYF. The CDR3 DNA sequence: TGTGCCAGCAGTCTAGCGGGGGCCACAGATACGCAGTATTTT.